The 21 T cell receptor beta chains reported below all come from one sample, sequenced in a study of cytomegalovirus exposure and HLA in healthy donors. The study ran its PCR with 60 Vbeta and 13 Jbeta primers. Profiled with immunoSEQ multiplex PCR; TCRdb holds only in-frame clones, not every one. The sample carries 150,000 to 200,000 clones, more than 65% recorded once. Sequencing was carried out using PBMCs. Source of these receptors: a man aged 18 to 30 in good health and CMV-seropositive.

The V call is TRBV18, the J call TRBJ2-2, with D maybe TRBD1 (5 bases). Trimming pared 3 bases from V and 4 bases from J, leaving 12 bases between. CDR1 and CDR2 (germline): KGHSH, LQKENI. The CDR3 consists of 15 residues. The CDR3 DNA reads TGTGCCAGCTCACCGAGTACAGGTACCACCGGGGAGCTGTTTTTT. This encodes CASSPSTGTTGELFF.

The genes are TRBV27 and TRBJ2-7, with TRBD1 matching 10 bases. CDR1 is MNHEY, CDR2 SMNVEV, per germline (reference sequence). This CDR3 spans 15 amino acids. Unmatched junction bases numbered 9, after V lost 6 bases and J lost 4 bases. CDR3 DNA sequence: TGTGCCAGCAGACCTCGGCCGGGACAGGGGTACGAGCAGTACTTC. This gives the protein CASRPRPGQGYEQYF.

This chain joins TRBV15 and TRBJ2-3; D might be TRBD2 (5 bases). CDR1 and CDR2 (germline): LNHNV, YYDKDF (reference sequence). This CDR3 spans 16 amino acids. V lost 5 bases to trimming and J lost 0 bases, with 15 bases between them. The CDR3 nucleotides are TGTGCCACCAGCCCCAAATCAGGACTTAGCACAGATACGCAGTATTTT. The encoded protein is CATSPKSGLSTDTQYF. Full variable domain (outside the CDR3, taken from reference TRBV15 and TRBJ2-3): DAMVIQNPRYQVTQFGKPVTLSCSQTLNHNVMYWYQQKSSQAPKLLFHYYDKDFNNEADTPDNFQSRRPNTSFCFLDIRSPGLGDTAMYLCATSPKSGLSTDTQYFGPGTRLTVL.

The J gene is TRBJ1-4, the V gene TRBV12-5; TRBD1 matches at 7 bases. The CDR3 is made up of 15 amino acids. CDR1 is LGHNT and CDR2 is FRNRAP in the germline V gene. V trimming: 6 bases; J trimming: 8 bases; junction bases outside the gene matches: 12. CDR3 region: CASGPPTGRGEKLFF. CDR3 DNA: TGTGCTAGTGGCCCCCCGACAGGGCGAGGCGAAAAACTGTTTTTT.

The chain's CDR3 is CASRTSVESNEQFF. CDR3 nucleotides: TGTGCCAGCAGGACTAGCGTTGAATCAAATGAGCAGTTCTTC. The chain is built from TRBV6-5 and TRBJ2-1, with TRBD2 identical over 8 bases. This CDR3 spans 14 amino acids. Germline assignment: CDR1 MNHEY and CDR2 SVGAGI. V shed 6 bases, J shed 7 bases, and the junction held 8 bases outside the gene matches.

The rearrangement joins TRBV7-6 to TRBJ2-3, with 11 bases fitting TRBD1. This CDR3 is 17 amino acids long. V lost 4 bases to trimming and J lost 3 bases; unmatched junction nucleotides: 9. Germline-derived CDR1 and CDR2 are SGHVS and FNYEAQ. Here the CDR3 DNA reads TGTGCCAGCAGCTCCGGAGGGGGGACAGGGGGTACAGATACGCAGTATTTT. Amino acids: CASSSGGGTGGTDTQYF. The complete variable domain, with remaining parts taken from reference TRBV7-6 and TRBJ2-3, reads GAGVSQSPRYKVTKRGQDVALRCDPISGHVSLYWYRQALGQGPEFLTYFNYEAQQDKSGLPNDRFSAERPEGSISTLTIQRTEQRDSAMYRCASSSGGGTGGTDTQYFGPGTRLTVL.

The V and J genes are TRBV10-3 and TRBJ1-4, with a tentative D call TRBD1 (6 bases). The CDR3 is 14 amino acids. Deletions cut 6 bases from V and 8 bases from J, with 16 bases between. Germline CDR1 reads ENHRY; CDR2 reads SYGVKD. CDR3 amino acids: CAIRASRGNEKLFF. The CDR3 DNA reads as TGTGCCATCAGGGCTAGCAGGGGAAACGAAAAACTGTTTTTT.

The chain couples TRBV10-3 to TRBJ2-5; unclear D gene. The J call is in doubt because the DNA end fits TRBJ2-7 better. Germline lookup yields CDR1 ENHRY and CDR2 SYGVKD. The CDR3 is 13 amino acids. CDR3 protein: CAISDSVSYEQYF. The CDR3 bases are TGTGCCATCAGTGACAGCGTATCCTACGAGCAGTACTTC.

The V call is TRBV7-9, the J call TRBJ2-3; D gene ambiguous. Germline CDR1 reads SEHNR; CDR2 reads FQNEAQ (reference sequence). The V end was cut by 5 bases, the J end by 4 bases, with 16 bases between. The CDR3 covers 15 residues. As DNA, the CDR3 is TGTGCCAGCAGCCCTTCCGGTTATCAACCAGATACGCAGTATTTT. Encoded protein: CASSPSGYQPDTQYF.

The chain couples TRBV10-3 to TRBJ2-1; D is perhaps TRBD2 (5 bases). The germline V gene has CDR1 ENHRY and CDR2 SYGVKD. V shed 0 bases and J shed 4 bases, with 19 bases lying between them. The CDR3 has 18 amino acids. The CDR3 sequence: CAISESRATSGVYNEQFF. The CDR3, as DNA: TGTGCCATCAGTGAGTCGAGGGCAACTAGTGGGGTTTACAATGAGCAGTTCTTC.

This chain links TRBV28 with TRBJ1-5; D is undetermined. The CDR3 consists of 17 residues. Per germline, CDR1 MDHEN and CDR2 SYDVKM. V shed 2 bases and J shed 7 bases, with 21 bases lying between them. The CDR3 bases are TGTGCCAGCAGTTTAAGCAGGCCAGTCTGGCTGAACCAGCCCCAGCATTTT. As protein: CASSLSRPVWLNQPQHF.

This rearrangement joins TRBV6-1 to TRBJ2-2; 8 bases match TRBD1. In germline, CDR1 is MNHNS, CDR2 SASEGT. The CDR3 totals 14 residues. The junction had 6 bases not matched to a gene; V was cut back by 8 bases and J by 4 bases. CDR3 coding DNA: TGTGCCAGCCAGGGGGCTGTGGGCACCGGGGAGCTGTTTTTT. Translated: CASQGAVGTGELFF.

The CDR3 reads CASRTVTVPSGGYTF. CDR3 coding DNA: TGTGCCAGCAGAACAGTCACGGTCCCGTCAGGTGGCTACACCTTC. The chain is built from TRBV5-6 and TRBJ1-2; D is unresolved. This CDR3 contains 15 residues. CDR1 is SGHDT and CDR2 is YYEEEE in the germline V gene. The V end was cut by 5 bases, the J end by 7 bases, with 21 bases between.

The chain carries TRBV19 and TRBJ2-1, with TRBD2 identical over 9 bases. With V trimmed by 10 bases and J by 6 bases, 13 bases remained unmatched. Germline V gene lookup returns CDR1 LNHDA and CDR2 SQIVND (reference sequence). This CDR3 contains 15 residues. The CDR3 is CATHPAGGVSNEQFF. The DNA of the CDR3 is TGTGCCACCCACCCGGCGGGGGGGGTTTCCAATGAGCAGTTCTTC.

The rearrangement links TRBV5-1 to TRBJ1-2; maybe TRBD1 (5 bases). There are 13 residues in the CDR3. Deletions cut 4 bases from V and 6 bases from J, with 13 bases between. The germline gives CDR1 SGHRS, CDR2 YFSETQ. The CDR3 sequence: CASSPGTGDGYTF. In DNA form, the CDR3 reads TGCGCCAGCAGCCCCGGAACAGGCGATGGCTACACCTTC.

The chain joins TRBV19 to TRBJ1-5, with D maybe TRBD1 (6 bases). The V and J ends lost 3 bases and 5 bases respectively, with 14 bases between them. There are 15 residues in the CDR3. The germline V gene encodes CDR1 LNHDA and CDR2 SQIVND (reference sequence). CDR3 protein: CASSILEQGYQPQHF. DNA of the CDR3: TGTGCCAGTAGTATCTTGGAACAGGGTTATCAGCCCCAGCATTTT.

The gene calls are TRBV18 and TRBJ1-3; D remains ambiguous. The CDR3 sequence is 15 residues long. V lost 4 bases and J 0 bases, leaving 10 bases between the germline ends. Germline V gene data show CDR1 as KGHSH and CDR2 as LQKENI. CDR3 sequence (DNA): TGTGCCAGCTCACAGCGGGAGACCTCTGGAAACACCATATATTTT. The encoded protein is CASSQRETSGNTIYF.

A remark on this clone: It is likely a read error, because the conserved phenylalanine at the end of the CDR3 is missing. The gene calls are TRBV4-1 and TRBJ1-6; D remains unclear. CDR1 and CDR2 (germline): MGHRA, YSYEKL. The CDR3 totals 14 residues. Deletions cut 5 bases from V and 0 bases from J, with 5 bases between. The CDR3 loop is CASSWSSYNSPLHL. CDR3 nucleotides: TGCGCCAGCAGCTGGAGCTCCTATAATTCACCCCTCCACCTT.

CDR3 amino acids: CASRVHLNTEAFF. The CDR3 nucleotides read TGCGCCAGCAGGGTACACCTGAACACTGAAGCTTTCTTT. The chain carries TRBV10-1 and TRBJ1-1; D not certain. Germline V gene sequence: CDR1 WNHNN, CDR2 SYGVQD (reference sequence). This CDR3 comprises 13 residues. Trimming pared 6 bases from V and 0 bases from J, leaving 8 bases between.

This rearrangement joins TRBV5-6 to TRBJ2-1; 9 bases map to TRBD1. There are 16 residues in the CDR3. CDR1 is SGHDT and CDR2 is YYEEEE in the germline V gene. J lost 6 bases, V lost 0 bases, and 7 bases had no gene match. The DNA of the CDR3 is TGTGCCAGCAGCTTGGAAGGGACAGGGAACCCCAATGAGCAGTTCTTC. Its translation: CASSLEGTGNPNEQFF.

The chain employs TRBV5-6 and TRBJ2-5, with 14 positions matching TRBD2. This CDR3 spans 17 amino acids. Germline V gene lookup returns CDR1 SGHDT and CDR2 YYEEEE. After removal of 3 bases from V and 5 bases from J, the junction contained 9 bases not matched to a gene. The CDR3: CASSSGLAGGDAETQYF. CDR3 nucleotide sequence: TGTGCCAGCAGCTCAGGACTAGCGGGAGGCGACGCCGAGACCCAGTACTTC.